This T cell receptor (beta chain) was sequenced in a study of T-cell memory formation after mild COVID-19. TCRdb ran MiXCR on the 5' RACE reads and lists one entry per CDR3 protein. The table records approximately 430,000 distinct CDR3 sequences, 20% to 30% of them present only once. The sample taken for sequencing was PBMCs or a T cell subset sorted from them (not recorded which). This clonotype was obtained from an adult woman who had mild COVID-19 (a few samples of this study predate the infection). Cell type and time point are not known.

The CDR3 DNA is TGTGCCACCAGCAGAGGAAGACTAGCGGGAGGGTACGAGCAGTACTTC. Its translation: CATSRGRLAGGYEQYF. V usage is TRBV15 and J usage is TRBJ2-7, with 14 bases lining up with TRBD2. Germline CDR1 is LNHNV and CDR2 is YYDKDF (reference sequence). J gave up 4 bases and V 1 base, and 3 bases lay outside the gene matches. This CDR3 has 16 residues.